The 30 T cell receptor beta chains below come from one sample, sequenced in a study of shared clonotypes between healthy human individuals. Generated by immunoSEQ multiplex PCR, the TCRdb table keeps only in-frame clones and is missing some. The sample lists under 600,000 clones; approximately 95% were seen once. Sequenced material: naive CD4+ T cells sorted from blood. Subset given: CD45RA+ positively selected. Source of these receptors: a woman aged 30 to 39 in good health.

DNA of the CDR3: TGCGCCAGCAGCTCACACCCTGCGACTAGCGGGAGTCAAGAGACCCAGTACTTC. Its translation is CASSSHPATSGSQETQYF. The rearrangement joins TRBV5-1 to TRBJ2-5, with 12 bases lining up with TRBD2. The CDR3 consists of 18 residues. Trimming at V came to 3 bases and at J to 2 bases, leaving 11 bases not matched to a gene. Germline CDR1 SGHRS, CDR2 YFSETQ. Full variable domain (outside the CDR3, taken from reference TRBV5-1 and TRBJ2-5): KAGVTQTPRYLIKTRGQQVTLSCSPISGHRSVSWYQQTPGQGLQFLFEYFSETQRNKGNFPGRFSGRQFSNSRSEMNVSTLELGDSALYLCASSSHPATSGSQETQYFGPGTRLLVL.

This chain connects TRBV2 to TRBJ2-7, with 11 bases fitting TRBD2. V dropped 5 bases and J dropped 12; count of bases not matched to a gene: 6. The V gene's germline CDR1 is SNHLY and CDR2 FYNNEI. The length of the CDR3 is 12 residues. CDR3 residues: CASSLSSGRTYF. CDR3 bases: TGTGCCAGCAGTCTGTCTAGCGGGAGGACGTACTTC. The full variable domain, rest sourced from reference TRBV2 and TRBJ2-7, is EPEVTQTPSHQVTQMGQEVILRCVPISNHLYFYWYRQILGQKVEFLVSFYNNEISEKSEIFDDQFSVERPDGSNFTLKIRSTKLEDSAMYFCASSLSSGRTYFGPGTRLTVT.

The V gene is TRBV28, the J gene TRBJ2-5; 12 nucleotides line up with TRBD2. Germline CDR1 is MDHEN and CDR2 is SYDVKM. The V and J ends lost 2 bases and 2 bases, in that order; junction bases with no gene match: 0. The CDR3 runs 15 residues. The CDR3 loop is CASSLGLAGQETQYF. CDR3 DNA: TGTGCCAGCAGTTTAGGACTAGCGGGACAAGAGACCCAGTACTTC.

In this sample, this clone turned up once. The rearrangement uses TRBV7-2 and TRBJ1-1, with TRBD1 as a possible D gene (5 bases). Trimming cost V 1 base and J 1 base, with 13 bases left between them. Germline V gives CDR1 SGHTA, CDR2 FQGNSA. CDR3 length equals 16 residues. The chain's CDR3 is CASSLEGLGWNTEAFF. CDR3 sequence (DNA): TGTGCCAGCAGCTTAGAGGGACTTGGTTGGAACACTGAAGCTTTCTTT. The whole variable domain, filled in from reference TRBV7-2 and TRBJ1-1, reads GAGVSQSPSNKVTEKGKDVELRCDPISGHTALYWYRQSLGQGLEFLIYFQGNSAPDKSGLPSDRFSAERTGGSVSTLTIQRTQQEDSAVYLCASSLEGLGWNTEAFFGQGTRLTVV.

V and J are TRBV28 and TRBJ1-2; 7 bases line up with TRBD1. Germline V gene lookup returns CDR1 MDHEN and CDR2 SYDVKM. V gave up 5 bases and J gave up 8 bases; unmatched junction bases: 5. The CDR3 runs to 12 residues. As DNA, the CDR3 is TGTGCCAGCAGTGTACAGGGGACCGGCTACACCTTC. Translating it yields CASSVQGTGYTF.

This chain uses TRBV6-5 with TRBJ2-7, with 8 bases lining up with TRBD2. V trimming: 6 bases; J trimming: 4 bases; junction bases outside the gene matches: 11. CDR1 and CDR2 (germline): MNHEY, SVGAGI. This CDR3 region has 15 residues. The CDR3 loop is CASSDAGGKHYEQYF. CDR3 in DNA: TGTGCCAGCAGCGACGCGGGGGGAAAGCATTACGAGCAGTACTTC.

The gene calls are TRBV6-5 and TRBJ2-3, with 8 nucleotides matching TRBD2. This CDR3 has 14 amino acids. Per germline, CDR1 MNHEY and CDR2 SVGAGI. With V trimmed by 6 bases and J by 6 bases, 8 bases remained unmatched. CDR3 region: CASSYSGIGDTQYF. CDR3 sequence (DNA): TGTGCCAGCAGCTATAGCGGGATAGGGGATACGCAGTATTTT.

The CDR3 DNA reads as TGCGCCAGCAGGGATACAGGGTTGGGGCAGCCCCAGCATTTT. It encodes CASRDTGLGQPQHF. The chain uses TRBV10-2 and TRBJ1-5, with a weak D call TRBD1 (6 bases). V was clipped by 6 bases and J by 7 bases, with 16 bases between them. This CDR3 contains 14 residues. From germline, CDR1 is WSHSY and CDR2 SAAADI.

The chain has TRBV12-2 and TRBJ2-3; the table calls TRBD2, which could not be checked here. TRBV12-2 is an annotated pseudogene. The CDR3 totals 18 residues. This chain's CDR3 is CASRLALGSLAATDTQYF. The CDR3 region has the DNA TGTGCAAGTCGCTTAGCGTTGGGGTCCCTAGCAGCCACAGATACGCAGTATTTT.

The gene calls are TRBV28 and TRBJ1-1, with D unresolved. The CDR3 contains 13 residues. V was clipped by 8 bases and J by 3 bases, with 13 bases between them. Germline CDR1 reads MDHEN; CDR2 reads SYDVKM. CDR3 sequence reads: CASSENGHTEAFF. CDR3 DNA sequence: TGTGCCAGCTCAGAAAACGGGCACACTGAAGCTTTCTTT.

V and J are TRBV5-1 and TRBJ2-1; 7 bases align to TRBD1. The CDR3 loop spans 15 amino acids. Germline CDR1 and CDR2: SGHRS and YFSETQ. J gave up 4 bases and V 4 bases, and 8 bases lay outside the gene matches. For the CDR3, the DNA is TGCGCCAGCAGCAATGGGGACAGAGGTTACAATGAGCAGTTCTTC. Its protein product is CASSNGDRGYNEQFF.

Remarks on this clone: The sample carries other DNA sequences with the same CDR3. The chain has TRBV7-3 and TRBJ2-3; TRBD2 matches at 9 bases. CDR3 size: 14 residues. Unmatched junction bases numbered 3, after V lost 8 bases and J lost 0 bases. Germline CDR1 and CDR2: SGHTA and FQGTGA. The CDR3 loop is CASRLAASTDTQYF. In DNA form, the CDR3 reads TGTGCCAGCCGACTAGCGGCTAGCACAGATACGCAGTATTTT.

The chain recombines TRBV19 with TRBJ1-2; 9 nucleotides align to TRBD1. From germline, CDR1 is LNHDA and CDR2 SQIVND (reference sequence). J was trimmed by 5 bases and V by 5 bases; bases with no gene match: 9. The CDR3 loop spans 15 amino acids. The CDR3 DNA sequence: TGTGCCAGTAGTTCACAGGGGGCGTTTGGATATGGCTACACCTTC. Translation gives CASSSQGAFGYGYTF.

The chain is built from TRBV21-1 and TRBJ2-7; the tabulated D call, TRBD2, remains unverified against the DNA. TRBV21-1 is termed a pseudogene. CDR3 length: 17 amino acids. In DNA, the CDR3 is TGTGCCAGCAGCAAAAATCCCAGGACTAGCGGCCACTACGAGCAGTACTTC. Translated, it gives CASSKNPRTSGHYEQYF.

The chain employs TRBV6-6 and TRBJ2-1; D is possibly TRBD1 (6 bases). Germline assignment: CDR1 MNHNY and CDR2 SVGAGI (reference sequence). The CDR3 runs 15 residues. V lost 2 bases and J 6 bases, leaving 14 bases between the germline ends. Written as DNA, the CDR3 is TGTGCCAGCAGTTACCCGGACAGACTATTCAATGAGCAGTTCTTC. The encoded protein is CASSYPDRLFNEQFF.

The chain combines TRBV5-1 with TRBJ2-3; 11 positions agree with TRBD2. Germline values: CDR1 SGHRS, CDR2 YFSETQ. The V and J ends lost 4 bases and 4 bases, in that order; junction bases with no gene match: 8. CDR3 length: 16 amino acids. The CDR3 nucleotides read TGCGCCAGCAGCCTAACAACTAGCGGGAGTGCAGATACGCAGTATTTT. It codes for CASSLTTSGSADTQYF.

The V gene is TRBV11-2, the J gene TRBJ2-2, with TRBD2 identical over 9 bases. V gave up 5 bases and J gave up 5 bases; unmatched junction bases: 9. CDR1 and CDR2 from the germline V gene are SGHAT and FQNNGV. CDR3 length: 16 residues. The CDR3 sequence: CASSILSGRVTGELFF. CDR3 sequence (DNA): TGTGCCAGCAGCATCCTTAGCGGGAGAGTGACCGGGGAGCTGTTTTTT.

The chain carries TRBV10-3 and TRBJ2-3, with 9 bases that match TRBD1. Losses at the gene ends were 6 bases for V and 0 bases for J; bases not matched to a gene: 7. The CDR3 loop spans 16 amino acids. Germline V CDR1 and CDR2: ENHRY, SYGVKD. The chain's CDR3 is CAIRVTGGASTDTQYF. The DNA of the CDR3 is TGTGCCATCAGGGTTACAGGGGGCGCAAGCACAGATACGCAGTATTTT.

This chain joins TRBV21-1 and TRBJ2-5; TRBD1 is the table's D call, not checked against the DNA. TRBV21-1 is tagged as a pseudogene. The length of the CDR3 is 15 residues. The DNA for the CDR3 is TGTGCCAGCATGTGTCTGTTTAACAGGGCGGAGACCCAGTACTTC. Translating gives CASMCLFNRAETQYF.

The chain recombines TRBV2 with TRBJ2-3, with 9 positions matching TRBD1. The CDR3 is 15 residues long. Germline CDR1 reads SNHLY; CDR2 reads FYNNEI. V dropped 6 bases and J dropped 0; count of bases not matched to a gene: 4. The DNA of the CDR3 is TGTGCCAGCAGGGGACAGGGTACTAGCACAGATACGCAGTATTTT. Translation: CASRGQGTSTDTQYF.

This chain uses TRBV5-1 with TRBJ2-3; TRBD2 is a possible D gene (5 bases). Trimming took off 2 bases at V and 6 bases at J, with 13 bases between the two ends. CDR1 and CDR2 from the germline V gene are SGHRS and YFSETQ. The CDR3 covers 14 residues. The CDR3 DNA is TGCGCCAGCAGCTTTCCTCGGGATTCCGATACGCAGTATTTT. It encodes CASSFPRDSDTQYF. Together with reference TRBV5-1 and TRBJ2-3, the CDR3 gives the full variable domain: KAGVTQTPRYLIKTRGQQVTLSCSPISGHRSVSWYQQTPGQGLQFLFEYFSETQRNKGNFPGRFSGRQFSNSRSEMNVSTLELGDSALYLCASSFPRDSDTQYFGPGTRLTVL.

The CDR3 region has the DNA TGTGCCAGCAAGTTGATAGCGGGAACAGATACGCAGTATTTT. This sequence encodes CASKLIAGTDTQYF. V and J are TRBV2 and TRBJ2-3; 8 bases map to TRBD2. Trimming took 7 bases from V and 3 from J; bases not matched to a gene: 6. CDR1 SNHLY and CDR2 FYNNEI come from the germline V gene. The CDR3 totals 14 residues.

J is TRBJ2-5 and V is TRBV6-5; 9 bases match TRBD2. The V and J ends lost 6 bases and 4 bases, in that order; junction bases with no gene match: 9. The CDR3 is made up of 15 amino acids. CDR1 is MNHEY, CDR2 SVGAGI, per germline. CDR3 sequence reads: CASSPLKGLAETQYF. CDR3 nucleotide sequence: TGTGCCAGCAGCCCTCTTAAGGGACTAGCAGAGACCCAGTACTTC.

V and J are TRBV13 and TRBJ2-7; TRBD2 is a possible D gene (6 bases). The CDR3 has 18 amino acids. The germline V gene encodes CDR1 PRHDT and CDR2 FYEKMQ (reference sequence). V was shortened by 5 bases and J by 5 bases, with 28 bases between the two germline ends. The CDR3, as DNA: TGTGCCAGCAGCCCCCACGCCTGGGTTTCGGGGGAGTCCAACGAGCAGTACTTC. Its translation is CASSPHAWVSGESNEQYF.

The chain joins TRBV5-4 to TRBJ2-1; 13 bases line up with TRBD2. V shed 5 bases, J shed 6 bases, and the junction held 5 bases outside the gene matches. Germline lookup yields CDR1 SGHNT and CDR2 YYREEE (reference sequence). This CDR3 is 15 amino acids long. The CDR3 DNA follows: TGTGCCAGCAGACACGGGACTAGCGGGACCAATGAGCAGTTCTTC. Its translation is CASRHGTSGTNEQFF.

V gene TRBV5-4 combines with J gene TRBJ2-7; possibly TRBD1 for D (6 bases). The CDR3 is 14 residues long. Trimming stripped 2 bases from V and 4 bases from J, with 13 bases between. Germline V lookup: CDR1 SGHNT, CDR2 YYREEE (reference sequence). The CDR3 region has the DNA TGTGCCAGCAGCTTCGGGGCAGGGGCTTACGAGCAGTACTTC. Translated, it gives CASSFGAGAYEQYF. Complete variable domain (other parts from reference TRBV5-4 and TRBJ2-7): ETGVTQSPTHLIKTRGQQVTLRCSSQSGHNTVSWYQQALGQGPQFIFQYYREEENGRGNFPPRFSGLQFPNYSSELNVNALELDDSALYLCASSFGAGAYEQYFGPGTRLTVT.

This rearrangement joins TRBV28 to TRBJ1-2; TRBD1 aligns across 7 bases. The germline CDR1 and CDR2 sequences are MDHEN and SYDVKM. The CDR3 length is 15 residues. Losses at the gene ends were 4 bases for V and 6 bases for J; bases not matched to a gene: 11. In DNA, the CDR3 is TGTGCCAGCAGTTCAGCTAACACAGGGGTGCATGGCTACACCTTC. This codes for CASSSANTGVHGYTF.

The chain recombines TRBV6-1 with TRBJ2-7; 7 positions agree with TRBD2. The germline gives CDR1 MNHNS, CDR2 SASEGT. Trimming at V came to 4 bases and at J to 1 base, leaving 10 bases not matched to a gene. The CDR3 totals 16 residues. CDR3 in DNA: TGTGCCAGCAGTGCCCTTCCTAGCGGAGGGTCCTACGAGCAGTACTTC. Translating it yields CASSALPSGGSYEQYF.

This chain connects TRBV6-5 to TRBJ2-1; tentatively, D is TRBD2 (6 bases). The CDR3 covers 15 residues. The V end lost 2 bases, the J end lost 1 base, and 9 bases lay between the germline ends. Germline CDR1 and CDR2: MNHEY and SVGAGI. The CDR3 nucleotides are TGTGCCAGCAGTTACGGGGGAGGTTCCTACAATGAGCAGTTCTTC. It yields the protein CASSYGGGSYNEQFF.

V usage is TRBV6-6 and J usage is TRBJ2-3, with D possibly being TRBD2 (6 bases). Germline V gives CDR1 MNHNY, CDR2 SVGAGI (reference sequence). V lost 0 bases to trimming and J lost 3 bases, with 10 bases between them. This CDR3 is 15 amino acids long. The DNA for the CDR3 is TGTGCCAGCAGTTACTCGAGGGACTCTACAGATACGCAGTATTTT. Its translation: CASSYSRDSTDTQYF.